Shown below are 26 T cell receptor beta chains from a single sample sequenced in a study of T cells in Graves' hyperthyroidism and ophthalmopathy. Researchers amplified the TCR beta CDR3 regions from RNA transcripts. RT-PCR in the first round (using the HTBI primer set) targeted the TCR CDR3. TCRdb passed the multiplex PCR reads through MiXCR, listing each CDR3 protein once. Found here are fewer than 900,000 distinct CDR3 sequences, 16% of them singletons; the top ten hold over 7.5%. Sample: blood. The receptors stem from a man in his late teens or twenties with Graves' hyperthyroidism.

This rearrangement joins TRBV29-1 to TRBJ1-2; no clear D gene. Trimming took 4 bases from V and 6 from J, leaving 12 bases between them. Per germline, CDR1 SQVTM and CDR2 ANQGSEA. CDR3 length: 12 residues. CDR3 loop: CSVVENANGYTF. CDR3 bases: TGCAGCGTTGTTGAGAACGCCAATGGCTACACCTTC.

The gene calls are TRBV28 and TRBJ1-5, with D tentatively TRBD1 (5 bases). Germline lookup yields CDR1 MDHEN and CDR2 SYDVKM. The V gene lost 5 bases and the J gene lost 0 bases, with 20 bases spanning the gap. The CDR3 has 18 residues. The CDR3 loop reads CASSRTGTEHNSNQPQHF. CDR3 sequence (DNA): TGTGCCAGCAGTCGAACCGGGACGGAGCATAATAGCAATCAGCCCCAGCATTTT.

The chain has TRBV28 and TRBJ1-1; weak D call: TRBD1 (5 bases). The V gene lost 6 bases and the J gene lost 5 bases, with 16 bases spanning the gap. Germline CDR1 reads MDHEN; CDR2 reads SYDVKM. This CDR3 has 14 residues. The CDR3 DNA reads as TGTGCCAGCAGCGGCGGGGCAGGGCGTACTGAAGCTTTCTTT. This translates into CASSGGAGRTEAFF. Full variable domain (missing parts from reference TRBV28 and TRBJ1-1): DVKVTQSSRYLVKRTGEKVFLECVQDMDHENMFWYRQDPGLGLRLIYFSYDVKMKEKGDIPEGYSVSREKKERFSLILESASTNQTSMYLCASSGGAGRTEAFFGQGTRLTVV.

This clonotype occurred a few times. The chain carries TRBV20-1 and TRBJ2-7; 7 bases are a match to TRBD2. V lost 5 bases, J lost 0 bases, and 10 bases stayed unmatched. The CDR3 has 15 residues. CDR1 DFQATT and CDR2 SNEGSKA come from the germline V gene (reference sequence). CDR3: CSAFRGSSGSYEQYF. In DNA form, the CDR3 reads TGCAGTGCTTTTCGGGGGTCTAGCGGCTCCTACGAGCAGTACTTC.

This clonotype was recorded a few times. This sequence joins TRBV14 and TRBJ2-1; TRBD2 agrees at 13 bases. Germline CDR1 is SGHDN and CDR2 is FVKESK. CDR3 size: 17 residues. J gave up 5 bases and V 4 bases, and 8 bases lay outside the gene matches. The CDR3 here is CASSRRTSGRNNNEQFF. DNA of the CDR3: TGTGCCAGCAGCCGCCGGACTAGCGGGAGAAACAACAATGAGCAGTTCTTC.

This clonotype has just a few counts. The rearrangement uses TRBV20-1 and TRBJ2-3; 7 nucleotides match TRBD1. This CDR3 is built from 13 residues. The V and J ends lost 7 bases and 1 base, in that order; junction bases with no gene match: 5. Per the germline V gene, CDR1 is DFQATT and CDR2 is SNEGSKA (reference sequence). The CDR3 region is CSVWGTGTDTQYF. The CDR3 nucleotides are TGCAGTGTTTGGGGGACAGGCACAGATACGCAGTATTTT.

This clonotype was observed a handful of times. The chain employs TRBV10-3 and TRBJ2-7; D is perhaps TRBD2 (6 bases). The V end was cut by 3 bases, the J end by 0 bases, with 15 bases between. This CDR3 contains 16 residues. Germline V lookup: CDR1 ENHRY, CDR2 SYGVKD. The CDR3 coding sequence is TGTGCCATCAGTGATAATGGCCTAGCGACCTCCTACGAGCAGTACTTC. Protein product: CAISDNGLATSYEQYF.

About this clonotype itself: Since a much larger clone is just one base distant, this may be a read error. V is TRBV3-1 and J is TRBJ2-1, with 7 bases that match TRBD2. The junction had 14 bases not matched to a gene; V was cut back by 1 base and J by 11 bases. The germline V gene has CDR1 LGHDT and CDR2 YNNKEL (reference sequence). The CDR3 totals 16 residues. The CDR3, as DNA: TGTGCCAGCAGCCAAGTTGGTAGGACTAGAGGTGGCAAGCAGTTCTTC. This codes for CASSQVGRTRGGKQFF.

A few counts support this clonotype. This chain uses TRBV5-5 with TRBJ1-6; D is unresolved. Trimming stripped 0 bases from V and 14 bases from J, with 6 bases between. The CDR3 is made up of 11 amino acids. The germline V gene encodes CDR1 SGHKS and CDR2 YYEKEE (reference sequence). The CDR3 loop reads CASSLEGTLHF. In DNA, the CDR3 is TGTGCCAGCAGCTTGGAAGGGACCCTCCACTTT.

Many counts were recorded for this clonotype. The rearrangement joins TRBV3-1 to TRBJ2-1; 10 nucleotides match TRBD2. This CDR3 contains 14 residues. CDR1 is LGHDT and CDR2 is YNNKEL in the germline V gene (reference sequence). V shed 2 bases and J 9 bases; nucleotides not matched to a gene: 4. This CDR3 reads CASSQTSGMGEQFF. As DNA, the CDR3 is TGTGCCAGCAGCCAAACTAGCGGGATGGGTGAGCAGTTCTTC.

This clonotype was seen only a few times. It may be a read error: a sequence one base away is much more abundant. The J gene is TRBJ1-2, the V gene TRBV2, with TRBD1 identical over 10 bases. This CDR3 has 14 residues. Germline trimming cut 7 bases from V and 5 bases from J; bases unmatched to any gene: 7. Germline V CDR1 and CDR2: SNHLY, FYNNEI. The CDR3 nucleotides are TGTGCCAGCAATCGGACAGGGGGGGGGTATGGCTACACCTTC. It encodes CASNRTGGGYGYTF.

This clonotype has a count of ten or more. The chain employs TRBV20-1 and TRBJ1-1; weak D call: TRBD1 (5 bases). The V gene lost 8 bases and the J gene lost 0 bases, with 13 bases spanning the gap. In germline, CDR1 is DFQATT, CDR2 SNEGSKA (reference sequence). This CDR3 has 13 amino acids. The CDR3 DNA reads as TGCAGTCCAAAAGGGGAGATGAACACTGAAGCTTTCTTT. Translated: CSPKGEMNTEAFF.

The chain uses TRBV29-1 and TRBJ2-3; either TRBD1 or TRBD2 may supply D (6 bases each). Germline values: CDR1 SQVTM, CDR2 ANQGSEA. The CDR3 length is 15 residues. V lost 5 bases and J 4 bases, leaving 19 bases between the germline ends. In DNA form, the CDR3 reads TGCAGCGTTCAGGCCGGGGGCGGGGACGCAGATACGCAGTATTTT. Its translation is CSVQAGGGDADTQYF.

This clonotype has more than one count but fewer than ten. The chain carries TRBV20-1 and TRBJ2-7, with D tentatively TRBD1 (6 bases). There are 15 residues in the CDR3. The V and J ends lost 0 bases and 4 bases respectively, with 16 bases between them. Germline V CDR1 and CDR2: DFQATT, SNEGSKA (reference sequence). CDR3: CSARDEQGPLYEQYF. As DNA, the CDR3 is TGCAGTGCTAGAGACGAACAGGGTCCTCTTTACGAGCAGTACTTC.

This clonotype was detected many times. This chain joins TRBV5-1 and TRBJ1-1, with a possible D match to TRBD1 (5 bases). The CDR3 extends over 16 amino acids. CDR1 is SGHRS and CDR2 is YFSETQ in the germline V gene. V lost 7 bases and J 2 bases, leaving 21 bases between the germline ends. The CDR3 sequence: CASSFGPPRGNTEAFF. CDR3 sequence (DNA): TGCGCCAGCTCCTTTGGTCCCCCAAGGGGAAACACTGAAGCTTTCTTT.

The gene calls are TRBV29-1 and TRBJ2-1, with a possible D match to TRBD2 (10 bases). Germline V gene data show CDR1 as SQVTM and CDR2 as ANQGSEA. This CDR3 comprises 19 residues. Trimming removed 3 bases at V and 7 bases at J, with 31 bases between. CDR3 in amino acids: CSVDDRTGVGSGRKNEQFF. For the CDR3, the DNA is TGCAGCGTTGATGACAGGACAGGGGTTGGTAGCGGGAGGAAAAATGAGCAGTTCTTC.

This clonotype has a handful of counts. The chain recombines TRBV19 with TRBJ2-3; tentatively, D is TRBD2 (5 bases). V lost 3 bases, J lost 4 bases, and 11 bases lay in between. The CDR3 sequence is 14 residues long. Germline CDR1 LNHDA, CDR2 SQIVND (reference sequence). This chain's CDR3 is CASSIGVWADTQYF. The CDR3 region has the DNA TGTGCCAGTAGTATCGGGGTTTGGGCAGATACGCAGTATTTT.

This clonotype came up many times. The rearrangement joins TRBV12-3 or TRBV12-4 to TRBJ2-1; possibly TRBD1 for D (6 bases). The ends were cut back, 6 bases at V and 13 bases at J, with 13 bases in the middle. The CDR3 sequence is 11 residues long. The CDR3 nucleotides are TGTGCCAGCAGGGATCAGGGGAATCAGTTCTTC. This translates into CASRDQGNQFF.

This clonotype was detected only a few times. V is TRBV27 and J is TRBJ2-7, with TRBD1 matching 9 bases. Germline-derived CDR1 and CDR2 are MNHEY and SMNVEV (reference sequence). This CDR3 has 15 amino acids. The ends lost 0 bases at V and 6 bases at J; junction bases unmatched: 6. The CDR3 nucleotides are TGTGCCAGCAGTTTATCTTCGGGACAGGGATCCGAGCAGTACTTC. Protein: CASSLSSGQGSEQYF.

The table lists this clonotype with many counts. The chain carries TRBV6-1 and TRBJ2-7; 9 positions agree with TRBD1. Trimming at V came to 6 bases and at J to 3 bases, leaving 9 bases not matched to a gene. Germline V lookup: CDR1 MNHNS, CDR2 SASEGT. The CDR3 totals 15 residues. The CDR3, as DNA: TGTGCCAGCAGCCCCCAGGGACAGGGACTCTACGAGCAGTACTTC. Protein product: CASSPQGQGLYEQYF.

Ten or more counts support this clonotype. The chain is built from TRBV20-1 and TRBJ2-3, with a weak D call TRBD2 (6 bases). Germline-derived CDR1 and CDR2 are DFQATT and SNEGSKA (reference sequence). The CDR3 runs 14 residues. Between the trimmed V and J ends, which lost 5 bases and 0 bases, there was a span of 12 bases. Here the CDR3 reads CSAPRRESTDTQYF. CDR3 DNA sequence: TGCAGTGCTCCTCGGAGGGAGAGCACAGATACGCAGTATTTT.

This clonotype was counted a few times. This rearrangement joins TRBV18 to TRBJ2-5; possibly TRBD1 for D (6 bases). CDR3 length: 14 amino acids. In germline, CDR1 is KGHSH, CDR2 LQKENI. Between the trimmed V and J ends, which lost 3 bases and 2 bases, there was a span of 10 bases. CDR3 sequence (DNA): TGTGCCAGCTCACCCCAGGGGATACAAGAGACCCAGTACTTC. Translated, it gives CASSPQGIQETQYF.

This clonotype has ten or more counts. This rearrangement joins TRBV11-2 to TRBJ2-1; D is possibly TRBD1 (7 bases). Between the trimmed V and J ends, which lost 1 base and 8 bases, there was a span of 15 bases. This CDR3 region has 15 residues. The germline gives CDR1 SGHAT, CDR2 FQNNGV. The CDR3 region has the DNA TGTGCCAGCAGCTTAGGTCAGGGGGGCGCGGATGAGCAGTTCTTC. As protein: CASSLGQGGADEQFF.

This clonotype was seen many times. V usage is TRBV2 and J usage is TRBJ1-5; D remains ambiguous. The V gene lost 4 bases and the J gene lost 1 base, with 14 bases spanning the gap. Looked up from germline, CDR1 is SNHLY and CDR2 is FYNNEI. The CDR3 has 16 amino acids. Here the CDR3 reads CASSAQDGDSNQPQHF. The DNA of the CDR3 is TGTGCCAGCAGTGCCCAGGACGGTGACAGCAATCAGCCCCAGCATTTT.

The rearrangement links TRBV4-2 to TRBJ2-7; 9 nucleotides align to TRBD2. The CDR3 is 20 amino acids. V was pared by 0 bases and J by 0 bases, with 15 bases of the junction left unmatched. Germline V gives CDR1 LGHNA, CDR2 YNFKEQ. The CDR3 loop reads CASSQDPWGARLAVSYEQYF. The CDR3 DNA sequence: TGTGCCAGCAGCCAAGATCCGTGGGGGGCCCGACTAGCGGTCTCCTACGAGCAGTACTTC.

In this sample, this clonotype turned up many times. V usage is TRBV11-3 and J usage is TRBJ2-1; TRBD1 or TRBD2 may be the D gene (5 bases each). CDR3 length equals 16 residues. Trimming took off 5 bases at V and 0 bases at J, with 14 bases between the two ends. Germline V gives CDR1 SGHNT, CDR2 YENEEA. CDR3 amino acids: CASSRAGTISYNEQFF. Here the CDR3 DNA reads TGTGCCAGCAGCCGAGCCGGGACCATCTCCTACAATGAGCAGTTCTTC.